This T cell receptor beta chain was identified in a study of blood T cells in healthy people across ages. Using a J-beta primer mix together with a sample-barcoded 5' primer, a second PCR was run for roughly 7 to 11 cycles. TCRdb independently ran MiXCR on the 5' RACE reads; one entry per CDR3 protein. Of about 640,000 distinct CDR3 sequences listed, roughly 53% are singletons. For this clonotype: Its antigen is undetermined.

There are 18 residues in the CDR3. Isolation yielded PBMCs, at least 7 million per sample, in every case. General study results and limits: Long-lived donors had more naive CD4+ cells and higher diversity than aged donors. PBMCs were not sorted, which prevented a conclusive comparison of naive versus antigen-experienced cells.

The V and J genes are TRBV21-1 and TRBJ1-4; the table assigns TRBD1, which was not confirmed against the DNA. TRBV21-1 is labeled a pseudogene. Sequenced material: blood. The source is a man aged 55 to 70 in good health. Here the CDR3 reads CASSHGRQGDSANEKLFF. CDR3 nucleotide sequence: TGTGCCAGCAGCCATGGGCGACAGGGGGATTCGGCTAATGAAAAACTGTTTTTT.